The rows below give T cell receptor beta chains drawn from one sample of a study of cytomegalovirus exposure and HLA in healthy donors. Sequencing used immunoSEQ multiplex PCR; TCRdb keeps in-frame clones, though not all of them. The repertoire consists of tens of thousands of clones, with 85% to 95% occurring once and the leading ten covering approximately 0.7%. Specimen: PBMCs. These receptors were obtained from a young man in good health and CMV-seronegative. CDR3s include the opening cysteine and the closing phenylalanine or tryptophan. The D gene is left open where the match is weak. Not every row has a clone size; where given, it reads once, few, many or a size class.

NA	TRBV7-2	TRBJ2-7	15	NA	TGTGCCAGCAGGTTTCTAGCTCGAGGACCCTACGAGCAGTACTTC	CASRFLARGPYEQYF
NA	TRBV15	TRBJ2-5	14	NA	TGTGCCACCAGCAGGGACAGAGGGGGAGAGACCCAGTACTTC	CATSRDRGGETQYF
NA	TRBV27	TRBJ2-5	13	NA	TGTGCCAGCAGTTTAAGCTTCCAAGAGACCCAGTACTTC	CASSLSFQETQYF
NA	TRBV5-1	TRBJ2-4	14	TRBD1	TGCGCCAGCAGCCTCAGCGGACAGGGGGACATTCAGTACTTC	CASSLSGQGDIQYF
NA	TRBV6-5	TRBJ2-3	12	TRBD2	TGTGCCAGCGGAAGCGGGAGAAATACGCAGTATTTT	CASGSGRNTQYF
NA	TRBV5-6	TRBJ2-1	17	TRBD2	TGTGCCAGCAGCTTGGGTCTAGGGACTAGCGGGACCTATGAGCAGTTCTTC	CASSLGLGTSGTYEQFF
NA	TRBV5-1	TRBJ1-5	13	NA	TGCGCCAGCAGCTTGGGCAGGGGCCAGCCCCAGCATTTT	CASSLGRGQPQHF
once	TRBV6-4	TRBJ1-6	14	NA	TGTGCCAGCAGTGCCCAGGGGACTAATTCACCCCTCCACTTT	CASSAQGTNSPLHF
NA	TRBV27	TRBJ1-2	11	NA	TGTGCCAGCAGTTCCGGCTATGGCTACACCTTC	CASSSGYGYTF
NA	TRBV28	TRBJ2-6	17	NA	TGTGCCAGCAGTACTGCGATGACACAAAGTCGGGCCAACGTCCTGACTTTC	CASSTAMTQSRANVLTF
NA	TRBV6-5	TRBJ1-5	16	NA	TGTGCCAGCAGTTACTCGGGCACATCAAGCAATCAGCCCCAGCATTTT	CASSYSGTSSNQPQHF
once	TRBV19	TRBJ1-5	14	NA	TGTGCCAGTAGTGTTTACTATAGCAATCAGCCCCAGCATTTT	CASSVYYSNQPQHF
NA	TRBV5-1	TRBJ1-2	17	TRBD1	TGCGCCAGCAGCCCATTATATAACAGGGGGAAAAACTATGGCTACACCTTC	CASSPLYNRGKNYGYTF
few	TRBV6-5	TRBJ1-2	14	TRBD1	TGTGCCAGCAGTTACTCAGGACAGGGCAATGGCTACACCTTC	CASSYSGQGNGYTF
NA	TRBV5-4	TRBJ1-1	12	NA	TGTGCCAGCAGCCCGTCAGGGTGGGAAGCTTTCTTT	CASSPSGWEAFF
NA	TRBV6-6	TRBJ1-1	12	NA	TGTGCCAGCAGTTTCGCGGTCGCTGAAGCTTTCTTT	CASSFAVAEAFF
NA	TRBV5-6	TRBJ2-7	14	NA	TGTGCCAGCAGCAGCGGACAGCCCTCCTACGAGCAGTACTTC	CASSSGQPSYEQYF